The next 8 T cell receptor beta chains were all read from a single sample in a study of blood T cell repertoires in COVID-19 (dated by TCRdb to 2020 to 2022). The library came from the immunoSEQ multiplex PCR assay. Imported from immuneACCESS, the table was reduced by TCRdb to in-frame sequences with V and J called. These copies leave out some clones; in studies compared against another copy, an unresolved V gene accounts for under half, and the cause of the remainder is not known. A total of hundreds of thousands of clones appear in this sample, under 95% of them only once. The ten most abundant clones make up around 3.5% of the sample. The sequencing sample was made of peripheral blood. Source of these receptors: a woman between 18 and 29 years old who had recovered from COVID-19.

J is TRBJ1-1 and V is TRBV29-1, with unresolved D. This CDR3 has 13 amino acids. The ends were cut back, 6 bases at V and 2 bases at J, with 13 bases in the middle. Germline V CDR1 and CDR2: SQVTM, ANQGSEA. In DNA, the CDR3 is TGCAGCGTGGACTGGCAGTCTAACACTGAAGCTTTCTTT. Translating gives CSVDWQSNTEAFF.

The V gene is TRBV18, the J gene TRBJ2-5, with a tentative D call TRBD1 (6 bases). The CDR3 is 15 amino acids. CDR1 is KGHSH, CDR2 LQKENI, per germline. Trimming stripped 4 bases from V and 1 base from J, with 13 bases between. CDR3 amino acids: CASSLTQGTQETQYF. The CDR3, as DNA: TGTGCCAGCTCACTAACCCAGGGGACCCAAGAGACCCAGTACTTC.

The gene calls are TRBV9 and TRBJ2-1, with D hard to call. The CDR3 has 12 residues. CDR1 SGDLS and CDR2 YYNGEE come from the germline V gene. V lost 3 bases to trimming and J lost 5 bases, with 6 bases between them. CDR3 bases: TGTGCCAGCAGCGCCGTTAACAATGAGCAGTTCTTC. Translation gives CASSAVNNEQFF. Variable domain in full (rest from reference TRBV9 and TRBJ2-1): DSGVTQTPKHLITATGQRVTLRCSPRSGDLSVYWYQQSLDQGLQFLIQYYNGEERAKGNILERFSAQQFPDLHSELNLSSLELGDSALYFCASSAVNNEQFFGPGTRLTVL.

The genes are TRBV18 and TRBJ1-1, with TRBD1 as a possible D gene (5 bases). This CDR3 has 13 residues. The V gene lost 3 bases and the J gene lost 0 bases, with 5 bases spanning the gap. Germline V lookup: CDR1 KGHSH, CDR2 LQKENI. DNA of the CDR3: TGTGCCAGCTCACCGACAGTGAACACTGAAGCTTTCTTT. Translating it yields CASSPTVNTEAFF.

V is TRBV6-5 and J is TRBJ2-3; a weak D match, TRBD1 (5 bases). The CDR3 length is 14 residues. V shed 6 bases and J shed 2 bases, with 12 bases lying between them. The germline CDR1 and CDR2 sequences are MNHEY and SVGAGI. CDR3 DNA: TGTGCCAGCAGACCCACAGGAGCCACAGATACGCAGTATTTT. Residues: CASRPTGATDTQYF.

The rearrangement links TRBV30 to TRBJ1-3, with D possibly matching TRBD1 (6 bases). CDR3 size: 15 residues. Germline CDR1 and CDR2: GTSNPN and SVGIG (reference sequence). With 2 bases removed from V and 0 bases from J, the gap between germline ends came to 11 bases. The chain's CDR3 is CAWSRGGFSGNTIYF. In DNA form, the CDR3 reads TGTGCCTGGAGTAGGGGGGGCTTCTCTGGAAACACCATATATTTT.

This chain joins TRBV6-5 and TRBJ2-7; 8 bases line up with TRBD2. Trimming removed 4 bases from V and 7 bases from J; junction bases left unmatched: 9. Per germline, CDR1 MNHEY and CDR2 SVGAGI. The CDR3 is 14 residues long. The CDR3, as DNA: TGTGCCAGCAGTTCCTCCGGGGGGGAAAAAGAGCAGTACGTC. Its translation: CASSSSGGEKEQYV.

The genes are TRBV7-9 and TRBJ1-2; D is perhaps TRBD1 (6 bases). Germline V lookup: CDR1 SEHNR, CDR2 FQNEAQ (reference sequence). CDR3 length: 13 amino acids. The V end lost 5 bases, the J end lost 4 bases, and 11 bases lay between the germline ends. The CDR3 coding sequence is TGTGCCAGCAGCACGGGACACCTCTATGGCTACACCTTC. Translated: CASSTGHLYGYTF. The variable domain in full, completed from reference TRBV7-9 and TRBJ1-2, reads DTGVSQNPRHKITKRGQNVTFRCDPISEHNRLYWYRQTLGQGPEFLTYFQNEAQLEKSRLLSDRFSAERPKGSFSTLEIQRTEQGDSAMYLCASSTGHLYGYTFGSGTRLTVV.